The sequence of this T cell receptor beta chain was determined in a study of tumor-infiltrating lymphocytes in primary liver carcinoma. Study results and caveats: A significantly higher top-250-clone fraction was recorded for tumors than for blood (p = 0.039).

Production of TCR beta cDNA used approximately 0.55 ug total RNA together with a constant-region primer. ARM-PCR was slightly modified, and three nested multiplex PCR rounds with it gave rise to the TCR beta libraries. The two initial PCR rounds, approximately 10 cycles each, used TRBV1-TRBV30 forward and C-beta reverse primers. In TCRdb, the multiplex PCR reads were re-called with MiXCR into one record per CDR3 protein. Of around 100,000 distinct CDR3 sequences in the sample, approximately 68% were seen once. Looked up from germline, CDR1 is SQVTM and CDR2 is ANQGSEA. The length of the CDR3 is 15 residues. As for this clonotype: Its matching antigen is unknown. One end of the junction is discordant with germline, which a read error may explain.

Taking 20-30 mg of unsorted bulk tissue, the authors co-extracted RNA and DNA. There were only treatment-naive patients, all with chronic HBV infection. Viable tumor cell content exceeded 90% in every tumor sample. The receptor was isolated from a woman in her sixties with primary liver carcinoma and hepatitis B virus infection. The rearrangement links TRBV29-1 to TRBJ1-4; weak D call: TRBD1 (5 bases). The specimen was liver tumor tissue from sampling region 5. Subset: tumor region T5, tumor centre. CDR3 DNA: TGCAGCTTTGATGATCATCAGGGTGCCAGAGGAAAACTGTTTTTT. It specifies CSFDDHQGARGKLFF.